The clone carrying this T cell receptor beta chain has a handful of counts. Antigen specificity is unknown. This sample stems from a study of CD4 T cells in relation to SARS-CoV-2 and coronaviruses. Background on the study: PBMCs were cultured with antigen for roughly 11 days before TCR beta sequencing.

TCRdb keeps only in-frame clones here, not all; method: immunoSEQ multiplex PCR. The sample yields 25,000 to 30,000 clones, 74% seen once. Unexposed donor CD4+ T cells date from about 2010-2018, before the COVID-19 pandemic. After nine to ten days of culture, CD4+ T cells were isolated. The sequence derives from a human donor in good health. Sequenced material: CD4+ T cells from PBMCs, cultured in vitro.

CDR3: CASSLGTDNSPLHF. CDR3 nucleotides: TGTGCCAGCAGCCTAGGGACAGATAATTCACCCCTCCACTTT. The V and J genes are TRBV3-1 (or the pseudogene TRBV3-2) and TRBJ1-6; 7 bases line up with TRBD1. The germline V gene has CDR1 LGHDT and CDR2 YNNKEL (reference sequence). This CDR3 comprises 14 residues. V gave up 4 bases and J gave up 5 bases; unmatched junction bases: 2.